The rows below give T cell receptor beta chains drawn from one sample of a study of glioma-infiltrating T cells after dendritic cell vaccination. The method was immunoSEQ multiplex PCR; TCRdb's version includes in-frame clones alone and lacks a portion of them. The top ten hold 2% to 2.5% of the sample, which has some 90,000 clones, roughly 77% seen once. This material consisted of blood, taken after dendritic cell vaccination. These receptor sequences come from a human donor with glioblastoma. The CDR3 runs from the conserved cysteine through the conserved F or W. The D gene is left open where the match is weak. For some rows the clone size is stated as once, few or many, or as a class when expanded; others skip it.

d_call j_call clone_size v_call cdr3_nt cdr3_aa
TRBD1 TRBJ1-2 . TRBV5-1 TGCGCCAGCAGCTTGGGGGGACAGGGTGATGGCTACACCTTC CASSLGGQGDGYTF
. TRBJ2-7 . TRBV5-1 TGCGCCAGCAGCTTGGATGGGGGGAGATTAGACGAGCAGTACTTC CASSLDGGRLDEQYF
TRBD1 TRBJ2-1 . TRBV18 TGTGCCAGCTCACTGGGGACAGGGGGCTCCTACAATGAGCAGTTCTTC CASSLGTGGSYNEQFF
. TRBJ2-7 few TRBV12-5 TGTGCTAGTGGTTCCCTGACCTTTCGAGGGTGGGAGCAGTACTTC CASGSLTFRGWEQYF
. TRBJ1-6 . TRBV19 TGTGCCAGTAGTCCCTCCATCCTCCGGGCCCTCCACTTT CASSPSILRALHF
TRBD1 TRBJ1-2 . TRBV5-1 TGCGCCAGCAGCTTGGGCCTTGGGACAGGCTTTGGCTACACCTTC CASSLGLGTGFGYTF
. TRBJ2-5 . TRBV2 TGTGCCAGCGATTACAGAAAAGAGACCCAGTACTTC CASDYRKETQYF
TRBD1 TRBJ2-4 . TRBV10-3 TGTGCCATCAGTGGGGACAGGGGGCGGGTTAACATTCAGTACTTC CAISGDRGRVNIQYF
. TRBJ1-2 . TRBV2 TGTGCCAGCAGAGACGGGGGTAAGGGCGGCTACACCTTC CASRDGGKGGYTF
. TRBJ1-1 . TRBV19 TGTGCCAGTAGTTCTCCGGGGGTCAGGGCTGAAGCTTTCTTT CASSSPGVRAEAFF
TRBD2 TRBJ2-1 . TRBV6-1 TGTGCCAGCAGTGAATTCCCACGGGAGGGCCGGAAGTTCTTC CASSEFPREGRKFF
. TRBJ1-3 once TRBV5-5 TGTGCCAGCAGCTTATCGACATACATATATTTT CASSLSTYIYF
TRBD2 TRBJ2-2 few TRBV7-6 TGTGCCAGCAGCTTAGGGCTAGCGGGTCCCGGGGAGCTGTTTTTT CASSLGLAGPGELFF
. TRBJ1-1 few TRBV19 TGTGCCAGTAGTATAGGAACAGGGCAGGGCAAAGCTTTCTTT CASSIGTGQGKAFF
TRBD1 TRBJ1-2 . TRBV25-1 TGTGCCAGCAGTGAGGAACACCGGGACAGGGGTGGCTATGGCTACACCTTC CASSEEHRDRGGYGYTF
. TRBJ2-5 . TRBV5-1 TGCGCCAGCAGTCCCCCCGGGAGGGGGCGCAACCCTGGGGTGACCCAGTACTTC CASSPPGRGRNPGVTQYF
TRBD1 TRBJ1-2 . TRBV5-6 TGTGCCAGCAGCTGGACAGGGATCCTTAACTATGGCTACACCTTC CASSWTGILNYGYTF
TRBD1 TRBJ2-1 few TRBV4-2 TGTGCCAGCAGCCGAGAAACAGGGGAATTGAATGAGCAGTTCTTC CASSRETGELNEQFF
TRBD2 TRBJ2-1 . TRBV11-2 TGTGCCAGCAGCTTAGTAGCGGGGGGTACCTTCAGCTCCTACAATGAGCAGTTCTTC CASSLVAGGTFSSYNEQFF
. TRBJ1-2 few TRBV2 TGTGCCAGCAGTCCCGACAGTGGCTACACCTTC CASSPDSGYTF
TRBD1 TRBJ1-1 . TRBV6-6 TGTGCCAGCAGGACAGGGTCCGATGCTGAAGCTTTCTTT CASRTGSDAEAFF